This T cell receptor beta chain derives from a study of blood T cell repertoires in COVID-19. Study-wide context: The United States, Italy and Spain supplied acute and convalescent COVID-19 samples.

Sequenced by immunoSEQ multiplex PCR; TCRdb stores in-frame clones only, minus some. Of roughly 68,000 clones detected, approximately 88% appear once; the ten largest clones hold roughly 6.7%. This CDR3 has 13 amino acids. The germline gives CDR1 MDHEN, CDR2 SYDVKM. Trimming removed 4 bases from V and 4 bases from J, with 10 bases in between. The gene calls are TRBV28 and TRBJ1-2; D not resolved. The TCR sequence derives from a woman aged 70 to 79 with acute or convalescent COVID-19. Sequencing was performed on peripheral blood. DNA of the CDR3: TGTGCCAGCAGTTGGGCCTTATTCTATGGCTACACCTTC. This codes for CASSWALFYGYTF.